The rows below give T cell receptor beta chains drawn from one sample of a study of cytomegalovirus exposure and HLA in healthy donors. Profiled with immunoSEQ multiplex PCR; TCRdb holds only in-frame clones, not every one. The sample consists of 55,000 to 75,000 clones, approximately 93% of them appearing once. The source material was PBMCs. These receptors were obtained from a man aged 18-30 years in good health and CMV-seropositive. CDR3s include the opening cysteine and the closing phenylalanine or tryptophan. D genes are given only for firm matches. Clone size is stated in some rows and not others, as once, few, many or a class when expanded.

clone_size j_call d_call v_call cdr3_aa cdr3_nt
NA TRBJ2-4 TRBD1 TRBV5-8 CASSVNRGPAKNIQYF TGTGCCAGCAGCGTGAACAGGGGGCCTGCCAAAAACATTCAGTACTTC
once TRBJ1-1 NA TRBV18 CASSPRGNTEAFF TGTGCCAGCTCACCTAGGGGGAACACTGAAGCTTTCTTT
NA TRBJ2-5 NA TRBV7-9 CASSLTVSQETQYF TGTGCCAGCAGCCTGACAGTTAGCCAAGAGACCCAGTACTTC
NA TRBJ1-1 NA TRBV7-6 CASSLQGSTEAFF TGTGCCAGCAGCTTACAGGGCAGCACTGAAGCTTTCTTT
NA TRBJ1-3 NA TRBV4-1 CASSHGLSSGNTIYF TGCGCCAGCAGCCACGGACTCAGCTCTGGAAACACCATATATTTT
NA TRBJ1-4 NA TRBV30 CAWEQGREKLFF TGTGCCTGGGAACAGGGTCGAGAAAAACTGTTTTTT
NA TRBJ2-7 TRBD2 TRBV5-4 CASSLDPSGSSEQYF TGTGCCAGCAGCCTGGACCCTAGCGGGTCGTCCGAGCAGTACTTC
NA TRBJ2-7 NA TRBV9 CASSAGSGRAYEQYF TGTGCCAGCAGCGCCGGGTCCGGCAGGGCCTACGAGCAGTACTTC
NA TRBJ1-5 NA TRBV6-5 CASSYSGVEDQPQHF TGTGCCAGCAGTTACTCCGGGGTGGAGGATCAGCCCCAGCATTTT
NA TRBJ1-2 NA TRBV25-1 CASSENAGFAGYGYTF TGTGCCAGCAGTGAAAATGCAGGGTTCGCGGGGTATGGCTACACCTTC
NA TRBJ1-2 NA TRBV4-1 CASSQSEGLGGYTF TGCGCCAGCAGCCAATCCGAGGGTCTCGGTGGCTACACCTTC
NA TRBJ1-2 TRBD1 TRBV15 CATSGDRVDYGYTF TGTGCCACCAGCGGGGACAGGGTGGACTATGGCTACACCTTC
NA TRBJ1-5 NA TRBV27 CASSLGVRGNQPRHF TGTGCCAGCAGTTTAGGCGTTCGGGGGAATCAGCCCCGGCATTTT
NA TRBJ2-2 TRBD2 TRBV28 CASAGAGGPSTGELFF TGTGCCAGCGCGGGAGCGGGAGGGCCTTCCACCGGGGAGCTGTTTTTT
NA TRBJ2-7 TRBD2 TRBV5-1 CASSREDYEQYF TGCGCCAGCAGCCGGGAGGACTACGAGCAGTACTTC
NA TRBJ2-3 NA TRBV28 CASSLQSTDTQYF TGTGCCAGCAGTTTACAGTCCACAGATACGCAGTATTTT
NA TRBJ2-3 NA TRBV1 CTSSQDRPQGLPPTDTQYF TGCACCAGCAGCCAAGATCGACCCCAAGGACTACCTCCAACAGATACGCAGTATTTT
NA TRBJ2-7 NA TRBV6-1 CASRKSMGGEQYF TGTGCCAGCAGGAAATCCATGGGGGGCGAGCAGTACTTC
NA TRBJ2-7 NA TRBV2 CASSEGFTGSPEQYF TGTGCCAGCAGTGAAGGGTTCACAGGCTCCCCTGAGCAGTACTTC
NA TRBJ1-5 NA TRBV5-6 CASSLRHTNQPQHF TGTGCCAGCAGCTTACGACACACCAATCAGCCCCAGCATTTT
NA TRBJ1-5 NA TRBV7-8 CASSAPRGKGNQPQHF TGTGCCAGCAGCGCCCCCAGGGGAAAGGGCAATCAGCCCCAGCATTTT
few TRBJ2-7 TRBD1 TRBV29-1 CSVEGDRTGSYEQYF TGCAGCGTTGAAGGGGACAGGACCGGCTCCTACGAGCAGTACTTC
NA TRBJ1-1 NA TRBV7-8 CASSFLPGENTEAFF TGTGCCAGCAGCTTCCTCCCCGGGGAGAACACTGAAGCTTTCTTT
NA TRBJ2-1 TRBD2 TRBV7-2 CASSLWSGGRGDEQFF TGTGCCAGCAGCTTATGGTCGGGAGGGCGCGGGGATGAGCAGTTCTTC
NA TRBJ2-5 TRBD2 TRBV5-1 CASSLAWGAGGPRTQYF TGCGCCAGCAGCTTGGCCTGGGGAGCGGGAGGGCCTAGGACCCAGTACTTC
few TRBJ1-2 NA TRBV18 CASSRSRDLGYGYTF TGTGCCAGCTCACGATCCAGGGACTTGGGCTATGGCTACACCTTC
NA TRBJ2-5 TRBD2 TRBV5-6 CASSLATSGQETQYF TGTGCCAGCAGCTTGGCTACTAGCGGGCAAGAGACCCAGTACTTC
NA TRBJ2-5 TRBD2 TRBV7-9 CASSQIGRGLGQETQYF TGTGCCAGCAGCCAAATCGGGCGGGGGTTGGGCCAAGAGACCCAGTACTTC
once TRBJ1-2 TRBD1 TRBV6-6 CASQPGGIGYGYTF TGTGCCAGCCAACCAGGGGGCATAGGCTATGGCTACACCTTC
NA TRBJ1-1 NA TRBV9 CASSVDQGLTEAFF TGTGCCAGCAGCGTAGACCAGGGTCTCACTGAAGCTTTCTTT
NA TRBJ1-2 NA TRBV7-3 CASSLTGDYGYTF TGTGCCAGCAGCTTAACGGGCGACTATGGCTACACCTTC
NA TRBJ2-3 NA TRBV7-9 CASSLGGLTDTQYF TGTGCCAGCAGCTTAGGGGGACTCACGGATACGCAGTATTTT
NA TRBJ2-1 TRBD2 TRBV10-3 CAISPAGGYNEQFF TGTGCCATCAGTCCAGCGGGGGGCTACAATGAGCAGTTCTTC
NA TRBJ2-7 NA TRBV7-9 CASSLEQGIEQYF TGTGCCAGCAGCTTAGAACAGGGCATCGAGCAGTACTTC
NA TRBJ1-5 TRBD1 TRBV18 CASSPRYRGVQPQHF TGTGCCAGCTCACCCCGATACAGGGGGGTTCAGCCCCAGCATTTT
NA TRBJ2-7 NA TRBV5-4 CASSLAGGRYEQYF TGTGCCAGCAGCTTGGCGGGGGGCCGCTACGAGCAGTACTTC
NA TRBJ2-5 TRBD2 TRBV7-7 CASTQTGGQETQYF TGTGCCAGCACTCAGACGGGGGGCCAAGAGACCCAGTACTTC
once TRBJ2-2 TRBD2 TRBV18 CASSPKRGGPGELFF TGTGCCAGCTCACCAAAGCGGGGGGGCCCCGGGGAGCTGTTTTTT
NA TRBJ1-3 TRBD1 TRBV7-9 CASSFGGGGNTIYF TGTGCCAGCAGCTTCGGAGGGGGCGGAAACACCATATATTTT